Below are 22 T cell receptor beta chains sequenced from a single sample in a study of T-cell reconstitution after alpha-beta-depleted transplantation in children. TCRbeta library preparation incorporated unique molecular identifiers. TCRdb processed the PCR reads anew with MiXCR; each CDR3 protein has one entry. The sample lists about 240,000 distinct CDR3 sequences, about 25% seen once, with roughly 2.7% in the top ten. The material was PBMCs, obtained before TCRalphabeta/CD19-depleted stem cell transplant. The origin of the receptors is a girl aged 2 to 9 with Fanconi anemia, due to receive a stem cell transplant.

This clonotype occurred many times. This chain links TRBV6-1 with TRBJ2-3; 10 bases match TRBD2. The J segment lost 4 bases and the V segment lost 4 bases, leaving 5 bases of the junction unmatched. This CDR3 region has 15 residues. Germline values: CDR1 MNHNS, CDR2 SASEGT. CDR3 loop: CASSVLAGPPDTQYF. In DNA form, the CDR3 reads TGTGCCAGCAGTGTACTAGCGGGACCACCAGATACGCAGTATTTT.

A few counts support this clonotype. This chain's CDR3 is CSVVKRGYQETQYF. As DNA, the CDR3 is TGCAGCGTTGTAAAGCGAGGGTACCAAGAGACCCAGTACTTC. J is TRBJ2-5 and V is TRBV29-1, with TRBD2 as a possible D gene (5 bases). Per germline, CDR1 SQVTM and CDR2 ANQGSEA. The ends were cut back, 4 bases at V and 0 bases at J, with 12 bases in the middle. The CDR3 covers 14 residues.

This clonotype has just a few counts. The rearrangement uses TRBV9 and TRBJ2-1; 9 nucleotides align to TRBD1. Trimming took 4 bases from V and 9 from J; bases not matched to a gene: 8. This CDR3 spans 14 amino acids. CDR1 and CDR2 from the germline V gene are SGDLS and YYNGEE. The CDR3 is CASSTWTGVAEQFF. The CDR3 DNA reads as TGTGCCAGCAGCACATGGACAGGGGTGGCTGAGCAGTTCTTC. Full variable domain (outside the CDR3, taken from reference TRBV9 and TRBJ2-1): DSGVTQTPKHLITATGQRVTLRCSPRSGDLSVYWYQQSLDQGLQFLIQYYNGEERAKGNILERFSAQQFPDLHSELNLSSLELGDSALYFCASSTWTGVAEQFFGPGTRLTVL.

This clonotype turned up a few times. The chain joins TRBV6-4 to TRBJ2-3; maybe TRBD2 (6 bases). The V end lost 0 bases, the J end lost 2 bases, and 9 bases lay between the germline ends. The CDR3 is 15 amino acids. Germline V lookup: CDR1 MRHNA, CDR2 SNTAGT. CDR3 coding DNA: TGTGCCAGCAGTGACTCAGCGGGCCCCACAGATACGCAGTATTTT. The encoded protein is CASSDSAGPTDTQYF.

This clonotype appeared many times. This chain uses TRBV29-1 with TRBJ2-7; 10 bases match TRBD1. The CDR3 spans 16 residues. V was pared by 1 base and J by 1 base, with 7 bases of the junction left unmatched. Germline-derived CDR1 and CDR2 are SQVTM and ANQGSEA. In nucleotides, the CDR3 is TGCAGCGTTGAAGGGGCCGGGACAGGGGTTTCCTACGAGCAGTACTTC. This codes for CSVEGAGTGVSYEQYF.

The chain uses TRBV20-1 and TRBJ2-7, with a possible D match to TRBD2 (6 bases). The V end was cut by 3 bases, the J end by 2 bases, with 29 bases between. The CDR3 extends over 19 amino acids. Looked up from germline, CDR1 is DFQATT and CDR2 is SNEGSKA (reference sequence). CDR3 sequence: CSASGGGVSSWVRPYEQYF. The DNA of the CDR3 is TGCAGTGCTAGCGGGGGTGGCGTGTCGTCTTGGGTTCGTCCCTACGAGCAGTACTTC.

This clonotype was observed once. The chain couples TRBV11-2 to TRBJ2-6; TRBD2 aligns across 7 bases. The CDR3 covers 21 residues. Germline CDR1 is SGHAT and CDR2 is FQNNGV. V gave up 5 bases and J gave up 3 bases; unmatched junction bases: 22. CDR3 sequence (DNA): TGTGCCAGCAGCCCACAGGTGGGGGGGATCTCAACCGCTCATGGGGCCAACGTCCTGACTTTC. Encoded protein: CASSPQVGGISTAHGANVLTF.

This clonotype was detected a few times. The rearrangement links TRBV12-3 or TRBV12-4 to TRBJ2-7, with TRBD1 matching 9 bases. CDR3 length equals 15 residues. V lost 5 bases, J lost 4 bases, and 9 bases stayed unmatched. The DNA of the CDR3 is TGTGCCAGCAGTCCTAGGGACAGGGAAGGATACGAGCAGTACTTC. It codes for CASSPRDREGYEQYF.

The chain combines TRBV6-1 with TRBJ2-2; 9 nucleotides align to TRBD1. Losses at the gene ends were 7 bases for V and 4 bases for J; bases not matched to a gene: 4. Germline V lookup: CDR1 MNHNS, CDR2 SASEGT. The CDR3 has 14 amino acids. This CDR3 reads CASTRTGATGELFF. CDR3 in DNA: TGTGCCAGCACAAGGACAGGGGCCACCGGGGAGCTGTTTTTT.

In this sample, this clonotype turned up many times. The chain employs TRBV29-1 and TRBJ1-1; no reliable D call. V lost 2 bases and J lost 11, with 24 bases in between. The CDR3 is 15 residues long. Germline loops: CDR1 SQVTM, CDR2 ANQGSEA. The CDR3 here is CSVESTRTSIPRAFF. In DNA, the CDR3 is TGCAGCGTTGAATCGACTCGGACGTCTATTCCCAGGGCTTTCTTT.

This clonotype came up a few times. It may be a read error: a sequence one base away is much more abundant. The genes are TRBV6-5 and TRBJ2-1; tentative D call: TRBD2 (5 bases). CDR3 length equals 14 residues. Per germline, CDR1 MNHEY and CDR2 SVGAGI. The CDR3 bases are TGTGCCATCAGTTACTCGTTTGCGGGCAATGAGCAGTTCTTC. As protein: CAISYSFAGNEQFF.

This clonotype was picked up many times. The chain has TRBV5-1 and TRBJ2-7, with 7 bases fitting TRBD2. The CDR3 has 15 residues. Trimming took 1 base from V and 0 from J; bases not matched to a gene: 4. The germline V gene encodes CDR1 SGHRS and CDR2 YFSETQ. CDR3 sequence: CASSLMSGASYEQYF. CDR3 coding DNA: TGCGCCAGCAGCTTGATGAGCGGGGCCTCCTACGAGCAGTACTTC.

This clonotype was counted a few times. A much larger clonotype is one base distant, so this may be a read error. The J gene is TRBJ2-5, the V gene TRBV29-1; a weak D match, TRBD1 (5 bases). V lost 5 bases and J 3 bases, leaving 7 bases between the germline ends. The CDR3 is 11 residues long. The germline gives CDR1 SQVTM, CDR2 ANQGSEA. As DNA, the CDR3 is TGCAGCGTTTGCAGGGAAGAGACCCAGTACTTC. It specifies CSVCREETQYF.

In this sample, this clonotype turned up many times. The chain joins TRBV9 to TRBJ2-7; 8 bases map to TRBD2. CDR3 size: 18 residues. The trim removed 0 bases at V and 4 bases at J, leaving 15 bases unmatched. Germline-derived CDR1 and CDR2 are SGDLS and YYNGEE. CDR3 in DNA: TGTGCCAGCAGCGTAGTATCCCGGGAGGGGCTAGTGAGGTACGAGCAGTACTTC. Its translation is CASSVVSREGLVRYEQYF. Supplemented by reference TRBV9 and TRBJ2-7, the full variable domain reads DSGVTQTPKHLITATGQRVTLRCSPRSGDLSVYWYQQSLDQGLQFLIQYYNGEERAKGNILERFSAQQFPDLHSELNLSSLELGDSALYFCASSVVSREGLVRYEQYFGPGTRLTVT.

This clonotype was picked up many times. The chain couples TRBV20-1 to TRBJ2-1; 12 bases are shared with TRBD2. The J segment lost 4 bases and the V segment lost 6 bases, leaving 10 bases of the junction unmatched. CDR3 size: 16 residues. Germline assignment: CDR1 DFQATT and CDR2 SNEGSKA (reference sequence). CDR3 sequence (DNA): TGCAGTGCGCGACTAGCGGGGGCGGGCCTATACAATGAGCAGTTCTTC. Translation: CSARLAGAGLYNEQFF.

There are many counts of this clonotype. The V gene is TRBV9, the J gene TRBJ1-2, with D possibly TRBD1 on 5 matching bases. This CDR3 has 17 amino acids. V was trimmed by 0 bases and J by 0 bases, leaving 15 bases between them. Looked up from germline, CDR1 is SGDLS and CDR2 is YYNGEE. CDR3 nucleotides: TGTGCCAGCAGCGTAGGGATGGGGACGGTTACTAACTATGGCTACACCTTC. Translating gives CASSVGMGTVTNYGYTF.

There are many counts of this clonotype. The CDR3 loop is CASGSSWQETQYF. CDR3 in DNA: TGTGCCAGCGGTTCTAGTTGGCAAGAGACCCAGTACTTC. The chain carries TRBV7-9 and TRBJ2-5; D is unclear. The CDR3 has 13 residues. V was cut by 8 bases and J by 2 bases, with 12 bases left in between. From germline, CDR1 is SEHNR and CDR2 FQNEAQ (reference sequence).

This clonotype was recorded many times. The CDR3 coding sequence is TGCAGCGTTCAGGCGGGATATTACAATGAGCAGTTCTTC. It specifies CSVQAGYYNEQFF. The chain joins TRBV29-1 to TRBJ2-1; TRBD2 is a possible D gene (6 bases). The CDR3 covers 13 residues. Between the trimmed V and J ends, which lost 5 bases and 4 bases, there was a span of 12 bases. Germline assignment: CDR1 SQVTM and CDR2 ANQGSEA.

This clonotype was recorded at least ten times. The V and J genes are TRBV25-1 and TRBJ2-2; no firm D call. The germline CDR1 and CDR2 sequences are MGHDK and SYGVNS. CDR3 length: 15 amino acids. The V end was cut by 5 bases, the J end by 0 bases, with 10 bases between. In DNA, the CDR3 is TGTGCCAGCAGTTTCGATTTAACGAACACCGGGGAGCTGTTTTTT. As protein: CASSFDLTNTGELFF. Complete variable domain (other parts from reference TRBV25-1 and TRBJ2-2): EADIYQTPRYLVIGTGKKITLECSQTMGHDKMYWYQQDPGMELHLIHYSYGVNSTEKGDLSSESTVSRIRTEHFPLTLESARPSHTSQYLCASSFDLTNTGELFFGEGSRLTVL.

At least ten counts were recorded for this clonotype. The chain recombines TRBV12-3 or TRBV12-4 with TRBJ2-1; 8 bases line up with TRBD1. The CDR3 consists of 15 residues. J was trimmed by 5 bases and V by 8 bases; bases with no gene match: 11. CDR3 protein: CASYSGTGSHNEQFF. CDR3 DNA sequence: TGTGCCAGCTACTCCGGGACAGGTAGCCACAATGAGCAGTTCTTC.

This clonotype was picked up a small number of times. Compared with germline, one end of the junction differs, possibly owing to a read error. J is TRBJ1-1 and V is TRBV7-3; the D gene is possibly TRBD1 (5 bases). Germline V gene sequence: CDR1 SGHTA, CDR2 FQGTGA. The CDR3 is 13 amino acids. The chain's CDR3 is CASSLMADTEAFF. CDR3 DNA: TGTGCCAGCAGCTTAATGGCGGACACGGAAGCTTTCTTT.

The rearrangement links TRBV2 to TRBJ2-2; D is unresolved. Trimming shortened V by 3 bases and J by 0 bases, and 14 bases separated the two germline ends. Per the germline V gene, CDR1 is SNHLY and CDR2 is FYNNEI. This CDR3 contains 17 residues. CDR3 residues: CASSETPWITNTGELFF. The CDR3 nucleotides are TGTGCCAGCAGTGAGACCCCATGGATTACGAACACCGGGGAGCTGTTTTTT.